This T cell receptor beta chain was sequenced during a study of blood T cell repertoires in COVID-19. Study-level background: The cDNA or gDNA used as material had been derived from T cells, B-cell-depleted T cells, or PBMCs.

Germline CDR1 is MNHEY and CDR2 is SVGEGT. This CDR3 is built from 16 residues. V lost 2 bases and J lost 0, with 13 bases in between. In the original workflow: Estimated nucleated cell counts came from reference gene primer amplification. Method: immunoSEQ multiplex PCR; TCRdb's copy keeps in-frame clones and lacks some. V, J and clone size reflect that table, while D and trimming were determined from the DNA. Of about 210,000 clones listed, 85% to 90% are singletons. The chain uses TRBV6-2 or TRBV6-3 and TRBJ1-1, with TRBD1 as a possible D gene (6 bases). Input material: PBMCs or T cells enriched from blood (not recorded which). This receptor was obtained from a young man who had recovered from COVID-19. CDR3 nucleotide sequence: TGTGCCAGCAGTTACCGACTAACAGGGTTGAACACTGAAGCTTTCTTT. Translating gives CASSYRLTGLNTEAFF.